A single sample gave rise to the 7 T cell receptor beta chains below, sequenced in a study of human T cells and chemical hapten exposure. From the RACE reads, TCRdb called clonotypes with MiXCR, one entry per CDR3 protein. The table includes some 350,000 distinct CDR3 sequences, around 6.9% detected once. Time point here: patch test 1, 2 weeks after DPC sensitization. The sample's treatment: therapeutic diphenylcyclopropenone sensitization with weekly scalp DPC. This material consisted of whole blood, taken in connection with sensitization to the hapten diphenylcyclopropenone (DPC). The origin of the receptors is a woman in her late teens or twenties with alopecia areata. Some clones in this sample may be carry-over from other donors' samples.

This clonotype was found many times. The chain has TRBV12-3 or TRBV12-4 and TRBJ2-5, with 7 bases aligning to TRBD1. The junction had 4 bases not matched to a gene; V was cut back by 2 bases and J by 1 base. CDR3 length: 15 residues. The CDR3 reads CASSLWDSIQETQYF. In nucleotides, the CDR3 is TGTGCCAGCAGTTTATGGGACAGTATCCAAGAGACCCAGTACTTC.

This chain connects TRBV7-2 to TRBJ1-1; D perhaps matches TRBD1 (5 bases). There are 13 residues in the CDR3. Germline lookup yields CDR1 SGHTA and CDR2 FQGNSA. The germline V and J ends were trimmed by 1 base and 11 bases, with 14 bases remaining between them. DNA for the CDR3: TGTGCCAGCAGCTTAGTCGGCCCTGCAGGGGCTTTCTTT. It encodes CASSLVGPAGAFF. Combining the CDR3 with reference TRBV7-2 and TRBJ1-1 gives the whole variable domain GAGVSQSPSNKVTEKGKDVELRCDPISGHTALYWYRQSLGQGLEFLIYFQGNSAPDKSGLPSDRFSAERTGGSVSTLTIQRTQQEDSAVYLCASSLVGPAGAFFGQGTRLTVV.

This chain uses TRBV2 with TRBJ2-1, with 8 bases fitting TRBD2. The CDR3 runs to 15 residues. Germline CDR1 reads SNHLY; CDR2 reads FYNNEI. Trimming at V came to 7 bases and at J to 7 bases, leaving 12 bases not matched to a gene. The CDR3 protein is CASTGNGGAENEQFF. Written as DNA, the CDR3 is TGTGCCAGCACCGGTAACGGGGGGGCCGAAAATGAGCAGTTCTTC.

There are many counts of this clonotype. The gene calls are TRBV2 and TRBJ2-1; D not certain. Trimming left V 7 bases short and J 0 bases short, with 10 bases between. CDR1 is SNHLY, CDR2 FYNNEI, per germline. The CDR3 totals 14 residues. The CDR3 is CASTSRSSYNEQFF. DNA of the CDR3: TGTGCCAGCACATCGAGGAGCTCCTACAATGAGCAGTTCTTC.

The chain combines TRBV11-2 with TRBJ1-1; D remains ambiguous. Deletions cut 5 bases from V and 10 bases from J, with 17 bases between. CDR1 is SGHAT and CDR2 is FQNNGV in the germline V gene. CDR3 size: 13 residues. The CDR3 DNA is TGTGCCAGCAGCCGATCGACTTCGTCGGGAGCTTTCTTT. This translates into CASSRSTSSGAFF.

The rearrangement links TRBV6-2 or TRBV6-3 to TRBJ1-5, with TRBD1 identical over 9 bases. CDR3 length: 15 residues. Germline V gene sequence: CDR1 MNHEY, CDR2 SVGEGT. J lost 5 bases, V lost 5 bases, and 7 bases had no gene match. CDR3 amino acids: CASSAPGQGHQPQHF. CDR3 DNA sequence: TGTGCCAGCAGTGCACCGGGACAGGGTCATCAGCCCCAGCATTTT.

This clonotype was recorded at least ten times. The rearrangement joins TRBV13 to TRBJ1-1; tentatively, D is TRBD1 (5 bases). CDR1 is PRHDT, CDR2 FYEKMQ, per germline (reference sequence). The CDR3 consists of 13 residues. Trimming took 4 bases from V and 5 from J, leaving 11 bases between them. CDR3 amino acids: CASSSRGGTEAFF. For the CDR3, the DNA is TGTGCCAGCAGCTCGAGGGGTGGAACTGAAGCTTTCTTT.